This TCR beta chain was identified during a study of blood T cell repertoires in COVID-19. For the study at large: Acute and convalescent COVID-19 samples came from the United States, Italy and Spain. Sources were T cells, B-cell-depleted T cells, or PBMCs; the material itself was cDNA or gDNA.

Trimming took 4 bases from V and 1 from J; bases not matched to a gene: 9. This CDR3 is built from 17 residues. Germline V gives CDR1 MNHNS, CDR2 SASEGT. Only in-frame clones appear in the TCRdb table, and some are missing; sequencing was by immunoSEQ multiplex PCR. The sample lists around 250,000 clones, around 87% seen once, with around 7.3% in the top ten. Only a few counts were recorded for this clone. The specimen sequenced was peripheral blood. This sequence was found in a woman between 65 and 79 years old with active or convalescent COVID-19. V is TRBV6-1 and J is TRBJ1-2; TRBD1 matches at 10 bases. The CDR3 coding sequence is TGTGCCAGCAGTGGACAGGGGGCCAACCTTCTTAACTATGGCTACACCTTC. Protein sequence: CASSGQGANLLNYGYTF.